This T cell receptor beta chain is from a study of T cells in Graves' hyperthyroidism and ophthalmopathy. General study findings and limits: Most clonotypes expanded in thyroid above 0.001 were likewise present in blood.

Fresh peripheral blood, approximately 9.1 ml, was the source of the PBMCs. The investigators amplified TCR beta CDR3 regions from RNA transcripts. In the first-round RT-PCR of the TCR CDR3, the HTBI primer set was used. Using its own MiXCR run on the multiplex PCR reads, TCRdb lists one record per CDR3 protein. The sample yields around 600,000 distinct CDR3 sequences, 14% seen once. This clonotype showed up many times. Its antigen remains unknown. Trimming removed 0 bases at V and 2 bases at J, with 6 bases between. Germline assignment: CDR1 SGDLS and CDR2 YYNGEE. This CDR3 is built from 13 residues. The sample consisted of blood. The gene calls are TRBV9 and TRBJ2-7; D tentatively reads TRBD1 or TRBD2 (5 bases each). This TCR derives from a woman between 18 and 30 years old with Graves' ophthalmopathy. Here the CDR3 DNA reads TGTGCCAGCAGCGTAGGGGACCCCTACGAGCAGTACTTC. Translation gives CASSVGDPYEQYF.